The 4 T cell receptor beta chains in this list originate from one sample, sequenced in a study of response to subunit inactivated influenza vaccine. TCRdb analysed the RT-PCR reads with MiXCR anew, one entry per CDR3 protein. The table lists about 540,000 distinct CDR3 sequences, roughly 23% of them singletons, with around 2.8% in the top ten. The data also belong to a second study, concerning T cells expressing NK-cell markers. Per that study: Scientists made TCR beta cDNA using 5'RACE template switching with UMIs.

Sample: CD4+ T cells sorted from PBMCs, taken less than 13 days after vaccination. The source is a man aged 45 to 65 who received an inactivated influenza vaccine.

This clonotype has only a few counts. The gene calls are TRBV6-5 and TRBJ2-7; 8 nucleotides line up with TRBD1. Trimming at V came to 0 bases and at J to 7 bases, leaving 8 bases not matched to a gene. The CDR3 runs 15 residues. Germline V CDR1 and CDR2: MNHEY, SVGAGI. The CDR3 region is CASSYSTGARGEQYF. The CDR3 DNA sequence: TGTGCCAGCAGTTACTCGACAGGGGCAAGAGGAGAGCAGTACTTC.

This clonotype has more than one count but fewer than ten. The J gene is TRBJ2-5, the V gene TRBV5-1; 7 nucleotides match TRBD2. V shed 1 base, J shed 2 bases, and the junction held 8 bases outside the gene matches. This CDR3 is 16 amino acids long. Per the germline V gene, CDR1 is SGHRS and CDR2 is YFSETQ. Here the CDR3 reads CASSLQGLLVQETQYF. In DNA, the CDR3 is TGCGCCAGCAGCTTGCAGGGACTACTCGTACAAGAGACCCAGTACTTC.

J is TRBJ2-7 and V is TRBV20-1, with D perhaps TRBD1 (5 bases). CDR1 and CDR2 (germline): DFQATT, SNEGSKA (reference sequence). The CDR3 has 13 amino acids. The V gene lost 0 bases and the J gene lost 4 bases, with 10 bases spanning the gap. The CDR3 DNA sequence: TGCAGTGCTAGAGAGGAGAACAGGTACGAGCAGTACTTC. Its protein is CSAREENRYEQYF.

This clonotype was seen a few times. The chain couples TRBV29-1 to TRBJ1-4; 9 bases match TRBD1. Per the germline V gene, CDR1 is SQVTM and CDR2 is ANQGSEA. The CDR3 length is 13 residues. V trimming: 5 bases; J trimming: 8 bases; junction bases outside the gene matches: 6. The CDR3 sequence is CSVRDRASEKLFF. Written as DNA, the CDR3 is TGCAGCGTTCGGGACAGGGCCAGCGAAAAACTGTTTTTT.